This T cell receptor beta chain was recovered during a study of blood T cell repertoires in COVID-19. The overall study: The origin of the acute and convalescent COVID-19 samples was the United States, Italy and Spain. T cells, B-cell-depleted T cells, or PBMCs supplied cDNA or gDNA.

As handled by the study authors: Nucleated cell number was recorded as an estimate derived from reference gene primer amplification. Using immunoSEQ multiplex PCR, the repertoire was profiled, and TCRdb retains in-frame clones only, with some absent. For V, J and clone size, that table is used; D and trimming come from the DNA. The sample yields 60,000 to 85,000 clones, 75% to 80% seen once. From germline, CDR1 is SEHNR and CDR2 FQNEAQ (reference sequence). After removal of 4 bases from V and 4 bases from J, the junction contained 10 bases not matched to a gene. The CDR3 is 17 amino acids. This TCR was sampled from a woman in her fifties or sixties with acute or convalescent COVID-19. The sequenced sample was peripheral blood. J is TRBJ1-3 and V is TRBV7-9; 10 bases fit TRBD1. The CDR3 loop reads CASSSYALGQGGNTIYF. For the CDR3, the DNA is TGTGCCAGCAGCTCCTACGCGCTGGGACAGGGGGGAAACACCATATATTTT.